Below, one T cell receptor (beta chain) is given with its context. A few counts support this clonotype. The antigen this receptor binds is unknown. One base away there is no much larger clone; base qualities are not given. Reading the label with the study, this specimen's treatment or condition is: in vitro stimulation with specific CMV peptide epitopes to enrich CMV-specific T cells. These data come from a study of T cell repertoires in cytomegalovirus infection (dated by TCRdb to between 2017 and 2020). For the wider study: Peptide stimulations targeted recently identified HLA-C-restricted CMV epitopes, whose presentation resists viral immunomodulation, together with well-studied HLA-B-restricted epitopes. The HLA type of each donor mattered for the analysis, because public TCR beta signatures pointed to carriage of CMV infection along with the matching HLA type.

The paper's findings and limits, for the study overall: In both this cohort and an independent roughly 350-donor cohort, the cumulative frequency of public TCR beta family members distinguished carriers of CMV infection plus the relevant HLA type. The ex vivo response was dominated by HLA-C-restricted CMV-specific TCR beta clonotypes, which also provided the single most frequent clonotype in two of eight donors.

Instrument on record: Illumina HiSeq 1500. In-frame beta chains were kept once TCRdb had trimmed the public reads at Q25 with fastp and called clones with MiXCR. Under each unique CDR3 protein, matching rows form one entry showing the most common genes and DNA. Here the sample has about 310,000 distinct CDR3 sequences; 25% occur a single time. About 14% of the sample rests with the top ten. The CDR3 holds 15 amino acids from the cysteine to the phenylalanine. Only the CDR3 DNA is retained, 45 bases long and in frame from the first base. In the germline V gene (reference sequence), CDR1 corresponds to SEHNR and CDR2 to FQNEAQ. V is pared back by 5 bases and J by 4 bases, with 15 bases lying between the germline termini.

This clonotype originated in a human donor in good health (CMV status not recorded). Some clones in this sample may be carry-over from other donors' samples. In this chain, TRBV7-9 is recombined with TRBJ1-5; TRBD1 might be the D gene, on 5 matching bases. Sample: cultured PBMCs, taken from culture after CMV antigen stimulation. This receptor carries the CDR3 CASSASGTGNQPQHF. At the DNA level, the sequence is TGTGCCAGCAGCGCATCCGGGACGGGAAATCAGCCCCAGCATTTT. Reference TRBV7-9 and TRBJ1-5 proteins supply the regions before and after the CDR3; the full variable domain is: DTGVSQNPRHKITKRGQNVTFRCDPISEHNRLYWYRQTLGQGPEFLTYFQNEAQLEKSRLLSDRFSAERPKGSFSTLEIQRTEQGDSAMYLCASSASGTGNQPQHFGDGTRLSIL.